The 27 T cell receptor beta chains below come from one sample, sequenced in a study of blood T cell repertoires in COVID-19. Here immunoSEQ multiplex PCR was the method, and the copy in TCRdb shows in-frame clones only, minus some. This sample has 200,000 to 250,000 clones; 70% to 90% occur once, and the top ten carry under 3%. The sequencing input was peripheral blood. These receptors all stem from a woman in her sixties or seventies with active or convalescent COVID-19.

V is TRBV5-1 and J is TRBJ1-3; maybe TRBD1 (5 bases). The CDR3 extends over 16 amino acids. CDR1 SGHRS and CDR2 YFSETQ come from the germline V gene. V shed 0 bases and J shed 0 bases, with 10 bases lying between them. In nucleotides, the CDR3 is TGCGCCAGCAGCTTGGCGGGGGGGTACTCTGGAAACACCATATATTTT. It translates to CASSLAGGYSGNTIYF.

The chain couples TRBV7-9 to TRBJ2-1; 7 bases map to TRBD2. CDR3 size: 15 residues. Germline V CDR1 and CDR2: SEHNR, FQNEAQ (reference sequence). With 0 bases clipped from V and 8 bases from J, the junction kept 7 bases outside the gene matches. CDR3 residues: CASSLATGGRDEQFF. CDR3 sequence (DNA): TGTGCCAGCAGCTTAGCCACGGGGGGAAGGGATGAGCAGTTCTTC.

This rearrangement joins TRBV3-1 (or the pseudogene TRBV3-2) to TRBJ1-2, with 12 bases aligning to TRBD1. The length of the CDR3 is 17 residues. Trimming removed 2 bases from V and 4 bases from J; junction bases left unmatched: 8. Looked up from germline, CDR1 is LGHDT and CDR2 is YNNKEL (reference sequence). CDR3 sequence (DNA): TGTGCCAGCAGCCAATCGTGGGACAGGGGGCGCGGCTATGGCTACACCTTC. The encoded protein is CASSQSWDRGRGYGYTF.

The chain carries TRBV19 and TRBJ2-1, with 7 bases fitting TRBD2. This CDR3 is built from 16 residues. The V gene's germline CDR1 is LNHDA and CDR2 SQIVND (reference sequence). Trimming at V came to 3 bases and at J to 7 bases, leaving 12 bases not matched to a gene. CDR3 coding DNA: TGTGCCAGTAGTATCGGAGGGTCGGCGGGAGTGAATGAGCAGTTCTTC. Amino acids: CASSIGGSAGVNEQFF.

V usage is TRBV29-1 and J usage is TRBJ1-3, with D perhaps TRBD1 (6 bases). Germline values: CDR1 SQVTM, CDR2 ANQGSEA. This CDR3 is built from 13 residues. V lost 7 bases to trimming and J lost 1 base, with 11 bases between them. CDR3 coding DNA: TGCAGCGCTCAACAGGGTTCTGGAAACACCATATATTTT. Residues: CSAQQGSGNTIYF.

The chain has TRBV4-3 and TRBJ2-4; 9 nucleotides match TRBD1. From germline, CDR1 is LGHNA and CDR2 YSLEER. Trimming took 0 bases from V and 15 from J; bases not matched to a gene: 6. The CDR3 is 13 amino acids. The CDR3 bases are TGCGCCAGCAGCCAAGATTGGACAGGGGTTCTGTACTTC. It specifies CASSQDWTGVLYF.

The chain carries TRBV7-9 and TRBJ1-4, with 9 bases aligning to TRBD1. Germline CDR1 is SEHNR and CDR2 is FQNEAQ (reference sequence). This CDR3 is 13 amino acids long. The J segment lost 8 bases and the V segment lost 5 bases, leaving 3 bases of the junction unmatched. The CDR3, as DNA: TGTGCCAGCAGCCGGGGGACAGGGGAAAAACTGTTTTTT. Its translation: CASSRGTGEKLFF.

The CDR3: CASSVEGHPNQPQHF. In DNA, the CDR3 is TGTGCCAGCAGCGTAGAAGGACACCCCAATCAGCCCCAGCATTTT. The chain has TRBV9 and TRBJ1-5, with a possible D match to TRBD1 (5 bases). The germline V and J ends were trimmed by 0 bases and 3 bases, with 10 bases remaining between them. Per germline, CDR1 SGDLS and CDR2 YYNGEE. The length of the CDR3 is 15 residues.

This chain joins TRBV27 and TRBJ2-7; 7 nucleotides align to TRBD1. The CDR3 covers 14 residues. J was trimmed by 2 bases and V by 5 bases; bases with no gene match: 6. Germline CDR1 is MNHEY and CDR2 is SMNVEV (reference sequence). CDR3 protein: CASSRWDSTYEQYF. CDR3 DNA: TGTGCCAGCAGTCGCTGGGACAGTACCTACGAGCAGTACTTC.

The chain employs TRBV3-1 (or the pseudogene TRBV3-2) and TRBJ2-1; 8 bases are a match to TRBD1. From germline, CDR1 is LGHDT and CDR2 YNNKEL (reference sequence). J was trimmed by 3 bases and V by 4 bases; bases with no gene match: 5. This CDR3 contains 15 residues. CDR3 residues: CASSPPGGVYNEQFF. CDR3 sequence (DNA): TGTGCCAGCAGCCCTCCAGGGGGCGTCTACAATGAGCAGTTCTTC.

This chain connects TRBV11-2 to TRBJ2-7, with D possibly TRBD2 on 7 matching bases. The CDR3 consists of 15 residues. Germline V gives CDR1 SGHAT, CDR2 FQNNGV. V lost 7 bases and J lost 6, with 22 bases in between. CDR3: CASNVEGGRQSEQYF. CDR3 bases: TGTGCCAGCAACGTAGAGGGGGGGCGTCAGTCCGAGCAGTACTTC.

This chain links TRBV21-1 with TRBJ1-5. TRBV21-1 is a pseudogene. The CDR3 has 16 residues. This chain's CDR3 is CASSKAPPSGNQPQHF. Here the CDR3 DNA reads TGTGCCAGCAGCAAAGCCCCACCCTCGGGCAATCAGCCCCAGCATTTT.

The chain recombines TRBV6-6 with TRBJ1-5, with 9 nucleotides matching TRBD1. Germline V gene lookup returns CDR1 MNHNY and CDR2 SVGAGI (reference sequence). This CDR3 comprises 15 residues. V dropped 2 bases and J dropped 5; count of bases not matched to a gene: 4. This CDR3 is CASSYGQGLHQPQHF. CDR3 DNA: TGTGCCAGCAGTTACGGACAGGGGTTGCATCAGCCCCAGCATTTT.

V is TRBV3-1 (or the pseudogene TRBV3-2) and J is TRBJ2-7; D is undetermined. Germline lookup yields CDR1 LGHDT and CDR2 YNNKEL (reference sequence). The CDR3 is made up of 14 amino acids. With 1 base removed from V and 1 base from J, the gap between germline ends came to 8 bases. The CDR3 sequence is CASSQVLQSYEQYF. The CDR3 DNA reads TGTGCCAGCAGCCAAGTCTTGCAGTCCTACGAGCAGTACTTC.

This clone was picked up a small number of times. The gene calls are TRBV27 and TRBJ1-1, with 7 bases aligning to TRBD1. The CDR3 consists of 17 residues. V was clipped by 5 bases and J by 3 bases; unmatched bases: 15. Germline V gives CDR1 MNHEY, CDR2 SMNVEV (reference sequence). The CDR3 DNA is TGTGCCAGCAGTGCCTCACCGGGACAGCCCCGGGACACTGAAGCTTTCTTT. This codes for CASSASPGQPRDTEAFF.

The gene calls are TRBV30 and TRBJ1-2; 9 nucleotides match TRBD1. The germline V gene has CDR1 GTSNPN and CDR2 SVGIG (reference sequence). CDR3 size: 14 residues. V lost 3 bases, J lost 4 bases, and 6 bases stayed unmatched. CDR3 region: CAWSPGQGLYGYTF. The CDR3 region has the DNA TGTGCCTGGAGCCCGGGACAGGGCCTCTATGGCTACACCTTC.

The J gene is TRBJ1-6, the V gene TRBV7-2, with TRBD1 matching over 9 bases. The germline V gene has CDR1 SGHTA and CDR2 FQGNSA. The V segment lost 1 base and the J segment 3 bases; nucleotides outside the gene matches: 1. The CDR3 is 16 residues long. The CDR3 is CASSLVGQGYNSPLHF. In nucleotides, the CDR3 is TGTGCCAGCAGCTTAGTGGGACAGGGCTATAATTCACCCCTCCACTTT.

V gene TRBV19 combines with J gene TRBJ1-1; D uncertain. Germline V gene sequence: CDR1 LNHDA, CDR2 SQIVND (reference sequence). The V and J ends lost 3 bases and 2 bases respectively, with 10 bases between them. CDR3 length: 14 residues. CDR3 in DNA: TGTGCCAGTAGTATCGGGGTGGGAAACACTGAAGCTTTCTTT. Translating gives CASSIGVGNTEAFF.

Note on this clone: The sample holds other DNA sequences that translate to the same CDR3. V is TRBV29-1 and J is TRBJ1-2; TRBD1 aligns across 11 bases. Trimming removed 3 bases from V and 6 bases from J; junction bases left unmatched: 3. The CDR3 is 13 amino acids. The V gene's germline CDR1 is SQVTM and CDR2 ANQGSEA. CDR3 nucleotides: TGCAGCGTTGATTTGGGACAGGGGGATGGCTACACCTTC. Its protein product is CSVDLGQGDGYTF.

The chain employs TRBV29-1 and TRBJ1-2; weak D call: TRBD1 (5 bases). The CDR3 extends over 12 amino acids. CDR1 is SQVTM and CDR2 is ANQGSEA in the germline V gene. With 2 bases removed from V and 2 bases from J, the gap between germline ends came to 6 bases. The CDR3 reads CSVENRNYGYTF. The CDR3 bases are TGCAGCGTTGAAAACAGGAACTATGGCTACACCTTC. Full variable domain (outside the CDR3, taken from reference TRBV29-1 and TRBJ1-2): SAVISQKPSRDICQRGTSLTIQCQVDSQVTMMFWYRQQPGQSLTLIATANQGSEATYESGFVIDKFPISRPNLTFSTLTVSNMSPEDSSIYLCSVENRNYGYTFGSGTRLTVV.

The chain joins TRBV5-1 to TRBJ2-3, with D perhaps TRBD2 (6 bases). CDR3 length: 16 amino acids. Germline V gene sequence: CDR1 SGHRS, CDR2 YFSETQ. Trimming stripped 0 bases from V and 3 bases from J, with 14 bases between. The CDR3: CASSLVGGIGTDTQYF. The CDR3 nucleotides read TGCGCCAGCAGCTTGGTCGGCGGGATAGGTACAGATACGCAGTATTTT. Full variable domain (remainder filled in from reference TRBV5-1 and TRBJ2-3): KAGVTQTPRYLIKTRGQQVTLSCSPISGHRSVSWYQQTPGQGLQFLFEYFSETQRNKGNFPGRFSGRQFSNSRSEMNVSTLELGDSALYLCASSLVGGIGTDTQYFGPGTRLTVL.

The rearrangement joins TRBV18 to TRBJ2-1; 11 bases map to TRBD1. Germline V gene lookup returns CDR1 KGHSH and CDR2 LQKENI. CDR3 size: 16 residues. V gave up 4 bases and J gave up 6 bases; unmatched junction bases: 8. The CDR3 nucleotides read TGTGCCAGCTCACGATCACCGGGACAGGGGGGCAATGAGCAGTTCTTC. Encoded protein: CASSRSPGQGGNEQFF.

The chain recombines TRBV4-2 with TRBJ2-1, with TRBD2 matching over 9 bases. Trimming cost V 4 bases and J 6 bases; bases outside gene matches: 10. Germline-derived CDR1 and CDR2 are LGHNA and YNFKEQ. The length of the CDR3 is 16 residues. The DNA of the CDR3 is TGTGCCAGCAGCCGTGGTGGGCTAGCGGGACCCAATGAGCAGTTCTTC. Amino acid sequence: CASSRGGLAGPNEQFF.

The chain employs TRBV7-9 and TRBJ1-2, with D hard to call. Trimming removed 3 bases from V and 8 bases from J, with 10 bases in between. The CDR3 spans 12 residues. Germline lookup yields CDR1 SEHNR and CDR2 FQNEAQ (reference sequence). The CDR3 region is CASSFDSGGYTF. The CDR3 region has the DNA TGTGCCAGCAGCTTTGATTCAGGCGGCTACACCTTC.

This rearrangement joins TRBV12-3 or TRBV12-4 to TRBJ1-4; tentative D call: TRBD1 (5 bases). Trimming took 7 bases from V and 7 from J, leaving 13 bases between them. The CDR3 sequence is 13 residues long. The CDR3 DNA is TGTGCCAGCAAAAGGGGCGCGACTGAAAAACTGTTTTTT. It is translated as CASKRGATEKLFF.

This chain joins TRBV30 and TRBJ2-1, with TRBD2 identical over 8 bases. The CDR3 is 13 residues long. V was clipped by 0 bases and J by 11 bases; unmatched bases: 6. Germline lookup yields CDR1 GTSNPN and CDR2 SVGIG (reference sequence). The CDR3 reads CAWSVLLADQQFF. The CDR3 region has the DNA TGTGCCTGGAGTGTATTACTAGCGGATCAGCAGTTCTTC.

The count of this clone is one. CDR3 sequence (DNA): TGTGCCAGCAAAAATACGGACTCACTAAGCGAGCAGTACTTC. Protein product: CASKNTDSLSEQYF. This sequence joins TRBV28 and TRBJ2-7, with D possibly TRBD2 on 5 matching bases. Trimming removed 7 bases from V and 6 bases from J, with 19 bases in between. The germline CDR1 and CDR2 sequences are MDHEN and SYDVKM. The CDR3 sequence is 14 residues long.